This T cell receptor beta chain was sequenced in a study of blood T cell repertoires in COVID-19. Study information: COVID-19 samples from acute and convalescent phases originated in the United States, Italy and Spain. PBMCs, B-cell-depleted T cells, or T cells were the source of the cDNA or gDNA that made up the material.

Original processing notes: Estimates of nucleated cell counts were drawn from the amplification of reference gene primers. Here immunoSEQ multiplex PCR was the method, and the copy in TCRdb shows in-frame clones only, minus some. V, J and clone size derive from that table, while D and trimming were established from the DNA sequence. The sample includes some 150,000 clones, roughly 84% of them seen just once. The specimen sequenced was peripheral blood. This sequence originates from a human donor in a cohort sampled during active COVID-19.

For the CDR3, the DNA is TGTGCCAGCAGTTCCCCCGACAGGGTGGGAGGCTACACCTTC. Residues: CASSSPDRVGGYTF. The chain is built from TRBV6-5 and TRBJ1-2; 7 bases match TRBD1. With 4 bases clipped from V and 8 bases from J, the junction kept 10 bases outside the gene matches. The CDR3 is 14 amino acids. CDR1 and CDR2 (germline): MNHEY, SVGAGI.